The 21 T cell receptor beta chains listed next were all sequenced from one sample in a study of shared clonotypes between healthy human individuals. The protocol was immunoSEQ multiplex PCR, while the TCRdb copy is restricted to in-frame clones and leaves out a portion. The sample carries about 2,500,000 clones, around 90% recorded once. The sequenced sample was naive CD4+ T cells sorted from blood. The sample's subset: CD45RA+ positively selected. The origin of the receptors is a man between 18 and 29 years old in good health.

This clone has only one observation. The J gene is TRBJ2-2, the V gene TRBV9, with 13 nucleotides matching TRBD2. The CDR3 contains 17 residues. V shed 4 bases and J 5 bases; nucleotides not matched to a gene: 8. From germline, CDR1 is SGDLS and CDR2 YYNGEE. As DNA, the CDR3 is TGTGCCAGCAGCTTCTCAGGACTAGCGGGAGTGACCGGGGAGCTGTTTTTT. It yields the protein CASSFSGLAGVTGELFF.

The chain recombines TRBV14 with TRBJ1-4; the D gene is possibly TRBD1 (6 bases). This CDR3 is built from 15 residues. Trimming stripped 4 bases from V and 8 bases from J, with 17 bases between. Germline lookup yields CDR1 SGHDN and CDR2 FVKESK. The CDR3, as DNA: TGTGCCAGCAGCCTCCTGGACCGGGGGCCCGAAAAACTGTTTTTT. This gives the protein CASSLLDRGPEKLFF.

The V gene is TRBV5-6, the J gene TRBJ1-3; D is unclear. The germline V and J ends were trimmed by 3 bases and 0 bases, with 10 bases remaining between them. CDR1 and CDR2 (germline): SGHDT, YYEEEE. This CDR3 region has 15 residues. The CDR3 loop is CASSSRTRSGNTIYF. The CDR3 bases are TGTGCCAGCAGCTCCAGGACTCGCTCTGGAAACACCATATATTTT.

The chain joins TRBV12-2 to TRBJ2-1; TRBD1, the table's D call, was not compared with the DNA. TRBV12-2 constitutes a pseudogene. The CDR3 spans 16 residues. The CDR3 loop reads CASRLYWQARQCEQFF. The CDR3 region has the DNA TGTGCAAGTCGCTTATACTGGCAGGCACGACAATGTGAGCAGTTCTTC.

This chain connects TRBV29-1 to TRBJ2-3, with 9 bases matching TRBD1. With V trimmed by 4 bases and J by 3 bases, 5 bases remained unmatched. CDR1 and CDR2 (germline): SQVTM, ANQGSEA. The CDR3 spans 14 residues. The CDR3 loop reads CSVVDRGKTDTQYF. The CDR3 DNA is TGCAGCGTTGTAGACAGGGGGAAAACAGATACGCAGTATTTT.

The chain combines TRBV18 with TRBJ2-2, with TRBD1 matching over 7 bases. This CDR3 has 16 amino acids. Germline V gives CDR1 KGHSH, CDR2 LQKENI. The J segment lost 5 bases and the V segment lost 1 base, leaving 7 bases of the junction unmatched. This CDR3 is CASSPQGAMPTGELFF. The CDR3 nucleotides are TGTGCCAGCTCACCACAGGGGGCAATGCCAACCGGGGAGCTGTTTTTT.

This chain uses TRBV19 with TRBJ1-1; D not certain. V lost 5 bases to trimming and J lost 0 bases, with 16 bases between them. The CDR3 is 16 amino acids. CDR1 and CDR2 (germline): LNHDA, SQIVND (reference sequence). CDR3 protein: CASSPPAVGMNTEAFF. CDR3 coding DNA: TGTGCCAGTAGTCCCCCTGCGGTCGGGATGAACACTGAAGCTTTCTTT.

The chain joins TRBV23-1 to TRBJ2-7, with a possible D match to TRBD1 (6 bases). TRBV23-1 is filed as an ORF, its function uncertain. The CDR3 consists of 17 residues. The germline V and J ends were trimmed by 0 bases and 7 bases, with 22 bases remaining between them. CDR3 in amino acids: CASSQSVGTSTLWEQYF. The DNA for the CDR3 is TGCGCCAGCAGTCAATCGGTGGGGACATCCACCCTTTGGGAGCAGTACTTC.

The gene calls are TRBV6-1 and TRBJ2-7; possible D gene TRBD2, 5 bases. The V gene's germline CDR1 is MNHNS and CDR2 SASEGT. Trimming removed 7 bases at V and 4 bases at J, with 17 bases between. The CDR3 is 14 residues long. CDR3 sequence reads: CASTVAGTNYEQYF. CDR3 DNA: TGTGCCAGCACTGTGGCGGGTACCAATTACGAGCAGTACTTC.

The chain is built from TRBV5-4 and TRBJ2-1; 13 positions match TRBD2. V lost 2 bases and J lost 7; bases outside the gene matches: 12. Germline V gene lookup returns CDR1 SGHNT and CDR2 YYREEE (reference sequence). This CDR3 is built from 18 residues. This CDR3 reads CASSFGYATSGGKNEQFF. The CDR3, as DNA: TGTGCCAGCAGCTTTGGGTACGCGACTAGCGGGGGGAAGAATGAGCAGTTCTTC.

The chain links TRBV11-3 to TRBJ2-5; 7 nucleotides match TRBD1. Trimming took 5 bases from V and 1 from J; bases not matched to a gene: 7. Germline assignment: CDR1 SGHNT and CDR2 YENEEA. The CDR3 runs to 15 residues. The CDR3 loop reads CASSRGLNPQETQYF. Written as DNA, the CDR3 is TGTGCCAGCAGCAGGGGGCTCAACCCCCAAGAGACCCAGTACTTC.

The chain employs TRBV21-1 and TRBJ1-6; TRBD1 is the table's D call, not checked against the DNA. TRBV21-1 represents a pseudogene. The CDR3 loop spans 16 amino acids. This chain's CDR3 is CASNIETGNGTSPLHF. The CDR3 coding sequence is TGTGCCAGCAACATAGAGACAGGGAATGGCACTTCACCCCTCCACTTT.

This rearrangement joins TRBV6-5 to TRBJ1-1; 9 nucleotides line up with TRBD1. Germline lookup yields CDR1 MNHEY and CDR2 SVGAGI. Germline trimming cut 2 bases from V and 8 bases from J; bases unmatched to any gene: 12. The CDR3 totals 16 residues. The chain's CDR3 is CASSYAGQGTNREAFF. For the CDR3, the DNA is TGTGCCAGCAGTTACGCCGGACAGGGGACGAACAGGGAAGCTTTCTTT.

This clone was recorded only once. V usage is TRBV10-2 and J usage is TRBJ2-5; 11 bases line up with TRBD2. V lost 6 bases to trimming and J lost 3 bases; unmatched junction nucleotides: 6. CDR3 length equals 15 residues. Looked up from germline, CDR1 is WSHSY and CDR2 is SAAADI. In DNA, the CDR3 is TGCGCCAGCAGCGGACCGGGACTAGCGGAAGAGACCCAGTACTTC. As protein: CASSGPGLAEETQYF.

V and J are TRBV2 and TRBJ2-1; 14 bases are a match to TRBD2. Germline-derived CDR1 and CDR2 are SNHLY and FYNNEI. V trimming: 7 bases; J trimming: 5 bases; junction bases outside the gene matches: 7. The CDR3 consists of 16 residues. The CDR3 bases are TGTGCCAGCACCAGAAGACTAGCGGGAGGGAACAATGAGCAGTTCTTC. It specifies CASTRRLAGGNNEQFF.

Remarks on this clone: Germline is not matched at one junction end, which may reflect a read error. This rearrangement joins TRBV7-7 to TRBJ2-5; 7 bases match TRBD1. The length of the CDR3 is 15 residues. Per the germline V gene, CDR1 is SSHAT and CDR2 is FNYEAQ (reference sequence). Here the CDR3 DNA reads TGTGCTAGCAGCCCAGGGGGTCCACCTCAAGGAACCCAGTACTTC. Its translation is CASSPGGPPQGTQYF. The full variable domain, in which reference TRBV7-7 and TRBJ2-5 provide the parts outside the CDR3, is GAGVSQSPRYKVTKRGQDVTLRCDPISSHATLYWYQQALGQGPEFLTYFNYEAQPDKSGLPSDRFSAERPEGSISTLTIQRTEQRDSAMYRCASSPGGPPQGTQYFGPGTRLLVL.

V gene TRBV6-5 combines with J gene TRBJ2-7; 9 bases align to TRBD1. With 6 bases clipped from V and 3 bases from J, the junction kept 9 bases outside the gene matches. Germline CDR1 and CDR2: MNHEY and SVGAGI. The CDR3 length is 15 residues. The CDR3 region is CASSPRDRVGYEQYF. The CDR3, as DNA: TGTGCCAGCAGCCCTCGGGACAGGGTGGGCTACGAGCAGTACTTC.

CDR3 DNA sequence: TGTGCCAGCAGACGAATTTACGAGCAGTACTTC. Its protein is CASRRIYEQYF. The genes are TRBV25-1 and TRBJ2-7; D not certain. CDR3 size: 11 residues. The germline V and J ends were trimmed by 6 bases and 4 bases, with 7 bases remaining between them. CDR1 is MGHDK, CDR2 SYGVNS, per germline.

J is TRBJ1-1 and V is TRBV29-1, with a weak D call TRBD1 (5 bases). This CDR3 region has 14 residues. Trimming removed 6 bases at V and 0 bases at J, with 14 bases between. Germline V gene data show CDR1 as SQVTM and CDR2 as ANQGSEA. CDR3 in amino acids: CSVHTGTVNTEAFF. The CDR3 DNA reads TGCAGCGTCCATACCGGGACGGTGAACACTGAAGCTTTCTTT. Supplemented by reference TRBV29-1 and TRBJ1-1, the full variable domain reads SAVISQKPSRDICQRGTSLTIQCQVDSQVTMMFWYRQQPGQSLTLIATANQGSEATYESGFVIDKFPISRPNLTFSTLTVSNMSPEDSSIYLCSVHTGTVNTEAFFGQGTRLTVV.

This chain links TRBV9 with TRBJ1-2; weak D call: TRBD1 (6 bases). Germline CDR1 reads SGDLS; CDR2 reads YYNGEE. This CDR3 is built from 16 residues. V shed 0 bases and J shed 2 bases, with 14 bases lying between them. CDR3 DNA: TGTGCCAGCAGCGTAGCTGGAGGGGGTGAAAACTATGGCTACACCTTC. It is translated as CASSVAGGGENYGYTF.

The table lists this clone with a few counts. The rearrangement links TRBV6-6 to TRBJ1-6, with D possibly being TRBD1 (5 bases). The CDR3 consists of 13 residues. Trimming removed 11 bases at V and 5 bases at J, with 13 bases between. Looked up from germline, CDR1 is MNHNY and CDR2 is SVGAGI (reference sequence). This CDR3 reads CAVKKGDNSPLHF. CDR3 nucleotides: TGTGCCGTGAAGAAAGGGGATAATTCACCCCTCCACTTT.